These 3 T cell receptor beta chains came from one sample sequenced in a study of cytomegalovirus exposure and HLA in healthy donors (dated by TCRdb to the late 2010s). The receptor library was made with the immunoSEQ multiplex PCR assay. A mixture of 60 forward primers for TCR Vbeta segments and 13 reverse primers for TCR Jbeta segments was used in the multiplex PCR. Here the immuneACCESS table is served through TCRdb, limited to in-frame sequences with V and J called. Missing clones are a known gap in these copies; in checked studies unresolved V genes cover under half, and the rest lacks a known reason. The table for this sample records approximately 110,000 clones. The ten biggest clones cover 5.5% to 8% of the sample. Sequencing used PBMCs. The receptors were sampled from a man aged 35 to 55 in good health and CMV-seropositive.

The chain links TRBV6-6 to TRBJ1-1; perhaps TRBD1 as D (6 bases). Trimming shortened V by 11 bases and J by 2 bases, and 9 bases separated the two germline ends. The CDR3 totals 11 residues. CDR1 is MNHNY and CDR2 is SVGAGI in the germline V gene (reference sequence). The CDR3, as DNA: TGTGCCGTACAGGGCAACACTGAAGCTTTCTTT. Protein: CAVQGNTEAFF.

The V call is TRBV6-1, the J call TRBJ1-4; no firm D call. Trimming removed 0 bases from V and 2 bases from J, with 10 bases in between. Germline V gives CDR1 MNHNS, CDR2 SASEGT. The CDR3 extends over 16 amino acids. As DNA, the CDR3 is TGTGCCAGCAGTGAAGCCCCCCCGGTGACTAATGAAAAACTGTTTTTT. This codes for CASSEAPPVTNEKLFF.

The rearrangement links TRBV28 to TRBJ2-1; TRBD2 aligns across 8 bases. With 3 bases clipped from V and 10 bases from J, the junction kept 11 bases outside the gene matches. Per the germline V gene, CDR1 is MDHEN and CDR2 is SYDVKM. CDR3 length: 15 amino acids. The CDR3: CASSFRTSGHMEQFF. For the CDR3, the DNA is TGTGCCAGCAGTTTTAGAACTAGCGGCCACATGGAGCAGTTCTTC.